The 19 T cell receptor beta chains listed next were all sequenced from one sample in a study of beta chain features in type 1 diabetes. These TCRs' antigens remain unknown. The study reverse transcribed the entire isolated RNA, so it sequenced expressed TCRB transcripts. Using immunoSEQ multiplex PCR, the repertoire was profiled, and TCRdb retains in-frame clones only, with some absent. This table has approximately 600,000 clones, over 10% appearing once. Study-level findings and limits: When Type 1 diabetes patients were examined, their TCRB CDR3s proved moderately but significantly shorter in all four CD4+ subsets.

The sequencing input was naive CD4+ T cells from blood. The receptors derive from a man between 25 and 39 years old with type 1 diabetes.

This sequence joins TRBV5-6 and TRBJ1-5; 7 nucleotides line up with TRBD1. CDR1 and CDR2 (germline): SGHDT, YYEEEE. The CDR3 loop spans 13 amino acids. V shed 7 bases, J shed 6 bases, and the junction held 7 bases outside the gene matches. The CDR3 is CASGVRQGQPQHF. As DNA, the CDR3 is TGTGCCAGCGGGGTCCGACAGGGTCAGCCCCAGCATTTT.

This rearrangement joins TRBV11-2 to TRBJ1-2; 9 positions match TRBD1. With V trimmed by 5 bases and J by 3 bases, 7 bases remained unmatched. Germline V lookup: CDR1 SGHAT, CDR2 FQNNGV. The CDR3 covers 15 residues. The DNA for the CDR3 is TGTGCCAGCAGCGTCGGGACAGGGAGTTACTATGGCTACACCTTC. Translating gives CASSVGTGSYYGYTF.

The sample holds a few counts of this clone. CDR3 sequence (DNA): TGTGCCAGCAGTTTAGTAGCGCGGAATGAGCAGTTCTTC. Its protein is CASSLVARNEQFF. This rearrangement joins TRBV28 to TRBJ2-1; the D gene is possibly TRBD2 (5 bases). The ends were cut back, 2 bases at V and 7 bases at J, with 9 bases in the middle. Germline CDR1 reads MDHEN; CDR2 reads SYDVKM. The CDR3 is made up of 13 amino acids.

This clone occurred a few times. The rearrangement uses TRBV4-2 and TRBJ1-5; D perhaps matches TRBD1 (6 bases). The CDR3 runs to 13 residues. Trimming cost V 4 bases and J 4 bases, with 8 bases left between them. Germline-derived CDR1 and CDR2 are LGHNA and YNFKEQ. The CDR3 here is CASSPTGNQPQHF. The CDR3 bases are TGTGCCAGCAGCCCCACAGGGAATCAGCCCCAGCATTTT.

With respect to this clone: The same CDR3 is also encoded by other DNA sequences in this sample. J is TRBJ1-4 and V is TRBV18; D gene unclear. The germline gives CDR1 KGHSH, CDR2 LQKENI. Trimming cost V 2 bases and J 0 bases, with 4 bases left between them. The CDR3 has 14 amino acids. The CDR3 region has the DNA TGTGCCAGCTCACCAGGGACAACTAATGAAAAACTGTTTTTT. Translating it yields CASSPGTTNEKLFF.

The chain carries TRBV27 and TRBJ2-1, with TRBD1 matching 9 bases. The V and J ends lost 3 bases and 4 bases, in that order; junction bases with no gene match: 4. The CDR3 sequence is 15 residues long. Germline lookup yields CDR1 MNHEY and CDR2 SMNVEV (reference sequence). CDR3 in DNA: TGTGCCAGCAGTTTGAGGGACAGGGAGTACAATGAGCAGTTCTTC. This gives the protein CASSLRDREYNEQFF.

V gene TRBV9 combines with J gene TRBJ2-7, with 10 bases lining up with TRBD1. The CDR3 spans 16 residues. Germline CDR1 is SGDLS and CDR2 is YYNGEE. V was clipped by 4 bases and J by 4 bases; unmatched bases: 11. CDR3 residues: CASSPSWGQGLYEQYF. As DNA, the CDR3 is TGTGCCAGCAGCCCTTCTTGGGGACAGGGGTTGTACGAGCAGTACTTC.

This chain joins TRBV30 and TRBJ2-7, with a possible D match to TRBD1 (6 bases). V was cut by 3 bases and J by 3 bases, with 12 bases left in between. Germline assignment: CDR1 GTSNPN and CDR2 SVGIG (reference sequence). CDR3 length: 13 residues. The DNA of the CDR3 is TGTGCCTGGAGCGGACAGTTTCTCTACGAGCAGTACTTC. This encodes CAWSGQFLYEQYF.

The chain carries TRBV7-8 and TRBJ2-7, with D perhaps matching TRBD2 (5 bases). The CDR3 is made up of 14 amino acids. Trimming stripped 5 bases from V and 0 bases from J, with 11 bases between. Germline V gene sequence: CDR1 SGHVS, CDR2 FQNEAQ. CDR3 region: CASSIPGSSYEQYF. CDR3 in DNA: TGTGCCAGCAGCATCCCTGGGAGCTCCTACGAGCAGTACTTC.

The table lists this clone with a few counts. CDR3 DNA: TGTGCCAGCAGGGCTCTAGGGTGGGAGTACGAGCAGTACTTC. This translates into CASRALGWEYEQYF. V usage is TRBV7-8 and J usage is TRBJ2-7; D possibly corresponds to TRBD2 (5 bases). This CDR3 has 14 residues. V shed 6 bases and J shed 4 bases, with 16 bases lying between them. Germline loops: CDR1 SGHVS, CDR2 FQNEAQ.

This clone was counted between two and nine times. This chain links TRBV28 with TRBJ2-7; TRBD1 matches 7 bases. V lost 6 bases, J lost 2 bases, and 4 bases stayed unmatched. There are 13 residues in the CDR3. Germline V lookup: CDR1 MDHEN, CDR2 SYDVKM. The CDR3 spells CASRRGLPYEQYF. The DNA for the CDR3 is TGTGCCAGCAGAAGGGGGCTTCCCTACGAGCAGTACTTC.

The chain is built from TRBV9 and TRBJ1-2; D uncertain. CDR1 and CDR2 from the germline V gene are SGDLS and YYNGEE. The CDR3 consists of 14 residues. Deletions cut 3 bases from V and 4 bases from J, with 13 bases between. In DNA form, the CDR3 reads TGTGCCAGCAGCGGCGAGTTAGGGAGCTATGGCTACACCTTC. It is translated as CASSGELGSYGYTF.

J is TRBJ2-2 and V is TRBV7-2; 8 positions match TRBD2. CDR1 and CDR2 (germline): SGHTA, FQGNSA. V lost 6 bases to trimming and J lost 1 base; unmatched junction nucleotides: 7. This CDR3 has 16 residues. This CDR3 is CASRGPGLENTGELFF. The CDR3 DNA sequence: TGTGCCAGCAGGGGGCCGGGACTAGAGAACACCGGGGAGCTGTTTTTT. The whole variable domain, filled in from reference TRBV7-2 and TRBJ2-2, reads GAGVSQSPSNKVTEKGKDVELRCDPISGHTALYWYRQSLGQGLEFLIYFQGNSAPDKSGLPSDRFSAERTGGSVSTLTIQRTQQEDSAVYLCASRGPGLENTGELFFGEGSRLTVL.

This clone has only a few counts. V is TRBV30 and J is TRBJ2-7; a weak D match, TRBD1 (6 bases). Germline V gene lookup returns CDR1 GTSNPN and CDR2 SVGIG (reference sequence). V was cut by 1 base and J by 3 bases, with 7 bases left in between. This CDR3 is built from 12 residues. The CDR3 sequence: CAWSDRVYEQYF. CDR3 nucleotide sequence: TGTGCCTGGAGTGACAGGGTCTACGAGCAGTACTTC.

The J gene is TRBJ2-7, the V gene TRBV4-2; D may be TRBD1 or TRBD2 (5 bases each). This CDR3 spans 19 amino acids. With 0 bases removed from V and 0 bases from J, the gap between germline ends came to 21 bases. Germline-derived CDR1 and CDR2 are LGHNA and YNFKEQ. The CDR3 sequence: CASSQDLPGTPAGSYEQYF. CDR3 in DNA: TGTGCCAGCAGCCAAGATTTACCTGGGACGCCCGCGGGCTCCTACGAGCAGTACTTC.

This chain uses TRBV6-1 with TRBJ1-1, with unresolved D. The V end lost 1 base, the J end lost 7 bases, and 10 bases lay between the germline ends. Germline lookup yields CDR1 MNHNS and CDR2 SASEGT. CDR3 length: 13 amino acids. This CDR3 is CASSEDGWGEAFF. In DNA, the CDR3 is TGTGCCAGCAGTGAAGATGGGTGGGGTGAAGCTTTCTTT.

This clone was counted between two and nine times. The rearrangement links TRBV7-8 to TRBJ2-2; 9 positions agree with TRBD1. The CDR3 contains 16 residues. The V segment lost 10 bases and the J segment 6 bases; nucleotides outside the gene matches: 15. The germline V gene has CDR1 SGHVS and CDR2 FQNEAQ. The DNA for the CDR3 is TGTGCCATTAACCGTGAGACAGGGGGTTATGCCGGGGAGCTGTTTTTT. Translating it yields CAINRETGGYAGELFF.

The J gene is TRBJ1-2, the V gene TRBV4-3; a weak D match, TRBD1 (6 bases). V gave up 1 base and J gave up 5 bases, with 14 bases separating them. Per germline, CDR1 LGHNA and CDR2 YSLEER. The CDR3 is 15 residues long. CDR3 residues: CASSQAPAGDYGYTF. CDR3 sequence (DNA): TGCGCCAGCAGCCAAGCTCCGGCAGGGGATTATGGCTACACCTTC.

This rearrangement joins TRBV27 to TRBJ1-5; 9 positions match TRBD1. The germline V gene has CDR1 MNHEY and CDR2 SMNVEV (reference sequence). V trimming: 2 bases; J trimming: 5 bases; junction bases outside the gene matches: 4. The CDR3 runs 15 residues. CDR3 coding DNA: TGTGCCAGCAGTTTAAGGAGGACAGGGGATCAGCCCCAGCATTTT. It encodes CASSLRRTGDQPQHF.